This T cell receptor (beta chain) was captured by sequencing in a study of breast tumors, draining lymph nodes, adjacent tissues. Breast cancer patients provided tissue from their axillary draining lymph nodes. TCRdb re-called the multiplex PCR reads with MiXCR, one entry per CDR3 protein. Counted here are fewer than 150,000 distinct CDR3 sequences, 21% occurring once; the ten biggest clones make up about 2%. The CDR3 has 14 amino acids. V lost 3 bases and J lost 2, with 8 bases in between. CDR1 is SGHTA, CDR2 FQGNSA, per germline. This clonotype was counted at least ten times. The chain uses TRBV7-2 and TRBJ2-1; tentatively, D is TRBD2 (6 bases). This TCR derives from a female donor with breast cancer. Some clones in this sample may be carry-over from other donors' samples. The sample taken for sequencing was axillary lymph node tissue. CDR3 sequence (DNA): TGTGCCAGCAGCTTCGGCGGGACCTACAATGAGCAGTTCTTC. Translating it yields CASSFGGTYNEQFF. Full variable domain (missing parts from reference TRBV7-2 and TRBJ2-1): GAGVSQSPSNKVTEKGKDVELRCDPISGHTALYWYRQSLGQGLEFLIYFQGNSAPDKSGLPSDRFSAERTGGSVSTLTIQRTQQEDSAVYLCASSFGGTYNEQFFGPGTRLTVL.